The 18 T cell receptor beta chains reported below all come from one sample, sequenced in a study of T cell repertoires in cytomegalovirus infection. TCRdb re-called the reads with MiXCR, one entry per CDR3 protein. The sample contains roughly 150,000 distinct CDR3 sequences, 32% of which appear only once. No antigen has been assigned to these receptors. The input for sequencing was CD8+ T cells from cultured PBMCs, taken from culture after CMV antigen stimulation. These receptors came from a human donor in good health (CMV status not recorded). Some clones in this sample may be carry-over from other donors' samples.

V gene TRBV19 combines with J gene TRBJ2-7; perhaps TRBD1 as D (6 bases). Germline CDR1 is LNHDA and CDR2 is SQIVND (reference sequence). Deletions cut 6 bases from V and 2 bases from J, with 17 bases between. This CDR3 region has 15 residues. The CDR3 protein is CASSVQDSLAYEQYF. The CDR3 DNA sequence: TGTGCCAGTAGCGTCCAGGACAGCCTTGCCTACGAGCAGTACTTC. Variable domain in full (rest from reference TRBV19 and TRBJ2-7): DGGITQSPKYLFRKEGQNVTLSCEQNLNHDAMYWYRQDPGQGLRLIYYSQIVNDFQKGDIAEGYSVSREKKESFPLTVTSAQKNPTAFYLCASSVQDSLAYEQYFGPGTRLTVT.

This clonotype has more than one count but fewer than ten. CDR3 in DNA: TGCAGTGCTAGAGTTCCGCACGTGACAGGAGACCATTCACCCCTCCACTTT. It is translated as CSARVPHVTGDHSPLHF. The rearrangement links TRBV20-1 to TRBJ1-6; the D gene is possibly TRBD1 (6 bases). This CDR3 comprises 17 residues. CDR1 and CDR2 (germline): DFQATT, SNEGSKA (reference sequence). The V and J ends lost 1 base and 8 bases respectively, with 21 bases between them.

V gene TRBV12-3 or TRBV12-4 combines with J gene TRBJ1-2; 7 bases agree with TRBD1. This CDR3 has 14 residues. With 3 bases clipped from V and 2 bases from J, the junction kept 3 bases outside the gene matches. The CDR3 sequence is CASSFRGSNYGYTF. CDR3 DNA sequence: TGTGCCAGCAGTTTCAGGGGGAGCAACTATGGCTACACCTTC.

This clonotype has a single count. The CDR3 nucleotides are TGCGCCAGCAGCCAATGGGACGGACATCAGCCCCAGCATTTT. This codes for CASSQWDGHQPQHF. The chain has TRBV4-1 and TRBJ1-5; TRBD1 is a possible D gene (5 bases). With 2 bases removed from V and 5 bases from J, the gap between germline ends came to 10 bases. This CDR3 region has 14 residues. Germline V lookup: CDR1 MGHRA, CDR2 YSYEKL.

This clonotype showed up just a few times. The chain couples TRBV15 to TRBJ1-1, with a possible D match to TRBD1 (5 bases). Germline V gives CDR1 LNHNV, CDR2 YYDKDF (reference sequence). Trimming cost V 1 base and J 3 bases, with 9 bases left between them. The length of the CDR3 is 14 residues. CDR3 nucleotides: TGTGCCACCAGCAGAGTACAGGAGGACACTGAAGCTTTCTTT. Amino acid sequence: CATSRVQEDTEAFF.

This chain uses TRBV2 with TRBJ2-1; possible D gene TRBD1, 6 bases. Germline CDR1 reads SNHLY; CDR2 reads FYNNEI. The CDR3 runs 13 residues. Trimming pared 7 bases from V and 7 bases from J, leaving 14 bases between. For the CDR3, the DNA is TGTGCCAGCACCACAGGGATCGGGAATGAGCAGTTCTTC. Protein sequence: CASTTGIGNEQFF.

This clonotype was seen a handful of times. The genes are TRBV7-6 and TRBJ1-1, with D uncertain. The V gene's germline CDR1 is SGHVS and CDR2 FNYEAQ. The CDR3 is made up of 16 amino acids. V lost 1 base and J 0 bases, leaving 12 bases between the germline ends. The DNA for the CDR3 is TGTGCCAGCAGCTTAGGTTCTGGCGGAATGAACACTGAAGCTTTCTTT. This encodes CASSLGSGGMNTEAFF.

In this sample, this clonotype turned up a few times. V usage is TRBV7-2 and J usage is TRBJ2-5, with TRBD2 matching 10 bases. Per germline, CDR1 SGHTA and CDR2 FQGNSA. There are 15 residues in the CDR3. The trim removed 1 base at V and 5 bases at J, leaving 4 bases unmatched. The CDR3 DNA sequence: TGTGCCAGCAGCTTAGGAGCGGGGGGGCGGGAGACCCAGTACTTC. This sequence encodes CASSLGAGGRETQYF.

V gene TRBV6-1 combines with J gene TRBJ2-1; D gene ambiguous. Germline CDR1 is MNHNS and CDR2 is SASEGT. The germline V and J ends were trimmed by 6 bases and 9 bases, with 12 bases remaining between them. The CDR3 is 12 residues long. CDR3 residues: CASSVLLGEQFF. The CDR3 DNA reads as TGTGCCAGCAGCGTTTTGTTGGGTGAGCAGTTCTTC.

The chain links TRBV19 to TRBJ1-1; 7 bases line up with TRBD1. The CDR3 runs 16 residues. Germline V gene lookup returns CDR1 LNHDA and CDR2 SQIVND (reference sequence). V lost 3 bases, J lost 5 bases, and 12 bases stayed unmatched. The CDR3 loop reads CASSIPRQGHSTEAFF. CDR3 bases: TGTGCCAGTAGTATCCCCCGACAGGGCCATAGTACTGAAGCTTTCTTT.

The CDR3 reads CASSSTKPSRYGYTF. CDR3 nucleotides: TGTGCCAGCAGTTCGACAAAACCTTCCCGCTATGGCTACACCTTC. This sequence joins TRBV27 and TRBJ1-2; D gene ambiguous. The CDR3 is made up of 15 amino acids. Germline CDR1 MNHEY, CDR2 SMNVEV (reference sequence). The V gene lost 4 bases and the J gene lost 4 bases, with 16 bases spanning the gap.

This clonotype was picked up many times. J is TRBJ2-7 and V is TRBV19; D ambiguous. Trimming cost V 5 bases and J 2 bases, with 10 bases left between them. Germline V gene data show CDR1 as LNHDA and CDR2 as SQIVND (reference sequence). This CDR3 comprises 13 residues. This CDR3 reads CASSYRPTYEQYF. CDR3 nucleotides: TGTGCCAGTAGTTACAGACCAACCTACGAGCAGTACTTC.

CDR3 in amino acids: CASGSRGSTGANVLTF. CDR3 DNA sequence: TGTGCCAGCGGATCCAGGGGATCCACTGGGGCCAACGTCCTGACTTTC. The V gene is TRBV12-3 or TRBV12-4, the J gene TRBJ2-6, with TRBD1 as a possible D gene (6 bases). This CDR3 spans 16 amino acids. V lost 8 bases and J 2 bases, leaving 16 bases between the germline ends.

The chain joins TRBV19 to TRBJ1-5; D remains unclear. CDR3 length equals 15 residues. Germline V CDR1 and CDR2: LNHDA, SQIVND (reference sequence). Trimming removed 0 bases from V and 0 bases from J, with 6 bases in between. CDR3: CASSIEGYSNQPQHF. CDR3 nucleotides: TGTGCCAGTAGTATAGAAGGTTATAGCAATCAGCCCCAGCATTTT.

This clonotype was recorded a few times. This chain connects TRBV7-6 to TRBJ1-5, with D possibly being TRBD1 (6 bases). CDR3 length: 13 amino acids. The V gene lost 5 bases and the J gene lost 4 bases, with 9 bases spanning the gap. From germline, CDR1 is SGHVS and CDR2 FNYEAQ. CDR3 residues: CASSQGTNQPQHF. CDR3 in DNA: TGTGCCAGCAGCCAGGGGACGAATCAGCCCCAGCATTTT.

This clonotype appeared many times. The V call is TRBV27, the J call TRBJ1-5, with D unclear. Trimming removed 0 bases at V and 2 bases at J, with 5 bases between. From germline, CDR1 is MNHEY and CDR2 SMNVEV (reference sequence). This CDR3 region has 14 residues. In DNA, the CDR3 is TGTGCCAGCAGTTTATCTCATCGCAATCAGCCCCAGCATTTT. This encodes CASSLSHRNQPQHF.

This clonotype was picked up a small number of times. This rearrangement joins TRBV7-9 to TRBJ1-1, with D unresolved. The CDR3 is 13 residues long. V lost 5 bases, J lost 4 bases, and 11 bases lay in between. Germline lookup yields CDR1 SEHNR and CDR2 FQNEAQ (reference sequence). CDR3 bases: TGTGCCAGCAGCCCACCGACGGGCACTGAAGCTTTCTTT. Amino acid sequence: CASSPPTGTEAFF.

This clonotype has more than one count but fewer than ten. The V and J genes are TRBV7-3 and TRBJ2-7; D may match TRBD1 or TRBD2 (5 bases each). CDR1 is SGHTA, CDR2 FQGTGA, per germline. The V and J ends lost 5 bases and 2 bases respectively, with 10 bases between them. The CDR3 runs to 13 residues. This CDR3 reads CASSPGPAYEQYF. As DNA, the CDR3 is TGTGCCAGCAGCCCGGGACCGGCCTACGAGCAGTACTTC.